The present entry profiles one TCR beta chain with its context. The data originate from a study of blood T cell repertoires in COVID-19. For the study at large: Italy, Spain and the United States were the sources of the convalescent and acute COVID-19 samples. The cDNA or gDNA used as material had been derived from T cells, B-cell-depleted T cells, or PBMCs.

In germline, CDR1 is SGHNT, CDR2 YYREEE (reference sequence). This CDR3 contains 15 residues. V lost 0 bases and J lost 5; bases outside the gene matches: 1. In the original analysis: How many nucleated cells were present was estimated from reference gene primer amplification. Generated by immunoSEQ multiplex PCR, the TCRdb table keeps only in-frame clones and is missing some. D and trimming were read from the DNA, whereas the V and J calls and clone size are those reported in that table. Altogether around 100,000 clones are present, roughly 88% being singletons, with the ten largest covering around 5%.

The sample taken for sequencing was peripheral blood. The rearrangement joins TRBV5-4 to TRBJ1-4; 10 bases map to TRBD1. This receptor was obtained from a human donor in a cohort sampled during active COVID-19. CDR3 nucleotide sequence: TGTGCCAGCAGCTTGGTGGGACAGGGGAATGAAAAACTGTTTTTT. Its protein product is CASSLVGQGNEKLFF.